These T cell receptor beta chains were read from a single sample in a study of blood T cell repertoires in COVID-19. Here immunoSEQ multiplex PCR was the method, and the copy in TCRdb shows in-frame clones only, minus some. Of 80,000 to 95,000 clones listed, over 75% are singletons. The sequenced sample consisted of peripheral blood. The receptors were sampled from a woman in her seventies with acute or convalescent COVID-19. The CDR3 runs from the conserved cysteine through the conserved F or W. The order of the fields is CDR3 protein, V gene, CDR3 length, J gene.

cdr3_aa: CASSSQQGNSNQPQHF
v_call: TRBV5-5
cdr3_length: 16
j_call: TRBJ1-5

cdr3_aa: CASSIQGARGNQPQHF
v_call: TRBV19
cdr3_length: 16
j_call: TRBJ1-5

cdr3_aa: CASRTALAGVYNEQFF
v_call: TRBV6-6
cdr3_length: 16
j_call: TRBJ2-1

cdr3_aa: CASGGQGYNEQFF
v_call: TRBV25-1
cdr3_length: 13
j_call: TRBJ2-1

cdr3_aa: CASSEETSGVPRETQYF
v_call: TRBV6-1
cdr3_length: 17
j_call: TRBJ2-5

cdr3_aa: CASSESAGLNEKLFF
v_call: TRBV6-1
cdr3_length: 15
j_call: TRBJ1-4

cdr3_aa: CASSDGLAVTNTGELFF
v_call: TRBV10-1
cdr3_length: 17
j_call: TRBJ2-2

cdr3_aa: CASSSGGAVVKNIQYF
v_call: TRBV7-2
cdr3_length: 16
j_call: TRBJ2-4

cdr3_aa: CASSYSPGYTGELFF
v_call: TRBV6-5
cdr3_length: 15
j_call: TRBJ2-2

cdr3_aa: CASSFQTPRGSGNYNEQFF
v_call: TRBV11-3
cdr3_length: 19
j_call: TRBJ2-1

cdr3_aa: CASSNLGANVLTF
v_call: TRBV12-3/TRBV12-4
cdr3_length: 13
j_call: TRBJ2-6

cdr3_aa: CASSLEGRVGGITDTQYF
v_call: TRBV7-2
cdr3_length: 18
j_call: TRBJ2-3

cdr3_aa: CASSVATQGYGLAGGYNEQFF
v_call: TRBV9
cdr3_length: 21
j_call: TRBJ2-1

cdr3_aa: CASSVVPGNYGYTF
v_call: TRBV9
cdr3_length: 14
j_call: TRBJ1-2

cdr3_aa: CTSSQDLKAGGRETQYF
v_call: TRBV1
cdr3_length: 17
j_call: TRBJ2-5

cdr3_aa: CSVEATDTQYF
v_call: TRBV29-1
cdr3_length: 11
j_call: TRBJ2-3

cdr3_aa: CASSLRRWAEGSYNEQFF
v_call: TRBV11-2
cdr3_length: 18
j_call: TRBJ2-1

cdr3_aa: CASSQGTDRETQYF
v_call: TRBV3-1/TRBV3-2
cdr3_length: 14
j_call: TRBJ2-5

cdr3_aa: CASSLAGTSGTRETQYF
v_call: TRBV7-9
cdr3_length: 17
j_call: TRBJ2-5

cdr3_aa: CSGGDNTEAFF
v_call: TRBV20-1
cdr3_length: 11
j_call: TRBJ1-1

cdr3_aa: CASSLASVTQYF
v_call: TRBV5-6
cdr3_length: 12
j_call: TRBJ2-5

cdr3_aa: CASRPTSGLPDTQYF
v_call: TRBV2
cdr3_length: 15
j_call: TRBJ2-3

cdr3_aa: CASSFGASGRAGTDTQYF
v_call: TRBV5-1
cdr3_length: 18
j_call: TRBJ2-3

cdr3_aa: CASSIGSSYNEQFF
v_call: TRBV19
cdr3_length: 14
j_call: TRBJ2-1

cdr3_aa: CASSQTGVADTQYF
v_call: TRBV18
cdr3_length: 14
j_call: TRBJ2-3

cdr3_aa: CAWSVRSSETQYF
v_call: TRBV30
cdr3_length: 13
j_call: TRBJ2-5

cdr3_aa: CASSQVRVGANVLTF
v_call: TRBV14
cdr3_length: 15
j_call: TRBJ2-6

cdr3_aa: CTSNSPHGPGEETQYF
v_call: TRBV1
cdr3_length: 16
j_call: TRBJ2-5

cdr3_aa: CASNERWNTEAFF
v_call: TRBV19
cdr3_length: 13
j_call: TRBJ1-1

cdr3_aa: CASSYDGASGAQHF
v_call: TRBV6-5
cdr3_length: 14
j_call: TRBJ1-5

cdr3_aa: CATSERTGGNTIYF
v_call: TRBV24-1
cdr3_length: 14
j_call: TRBJ1-3

cdr3_aa: CASSPGGVSHVSFTNYGYTF
v_call: TRBV21-1
cdr3_length: 20
j_call: TRBJ1-2

cdr3_aa: CASSSPNATGVEVNTEAFF
v_call: TRBV5-1
cdr3_length: 19
j_call: TRBJ1-1

cdr3_aa: CASSPDNPSPSYNEQFF
v_call: TRBV4-1
cdr3_length: 17
j_call: TRBJ2-1

cdr3_aa: CASSTRTGGEAKLFF
v_call: TRBV28
cdr3_length: 15
j_call: TRBJ1-4

cdr3_aa: CASSQFTSGSTDTQYF
v_call: TRBV4-3
cdr3_length: 16
j_call: TRBJ2-3

cdr3_aa: CASSPLTGTGVTDTQYF
v_call: TRBV5-4
cdr3_length: 17
j_call: TRBJ2-3

cdr3_aa: CASSSLAGDLWNEQFF
v_call: TRBV28
cdr3_length: 16
j_call: TRBJ2-1

cdr3_aa: CASSLGGQDTQYF
v_call: TRBV11-3
cdr3_length: 13
j_call: TRBJ2-3

cdr3_aa: CASSLNRGAEGPTEAFF
v_call: TRBV5-4
cdr3_length: 17
j_call: TRBJ1-1

cdr3_aa: CASSPGVAQSGTDTQYF
v_call: TRBV7-6
cdr3_length: 17
j_call: TRBJ2-3

cdr3_aa: CASSERGGGNYGYTF
v_call: TRBV6-1
cdr3_length: 15
j_call: TRBJ1-2

cdr3_aa: CASSEAGLGGAFF
v_call: TRBV5-4
cdr3_length: 13
j_call: TRBJ1-1

cdr3_aa: CASSQIGGSADTQYF
v_call: TRBV18
cdr3_length: 15
j_call: TRBJ2-3

cdr3_aa: CASSPGQGKNSPLHF
v_call: TRBV18
cdr3_length: 15
j_call: TRBJ1-6

cdr3_aa: CASSQGSVGEASPLHF
v_call: TRBV3-1/TRBV3-2
cdr3_length: 16
j_call: TRBJ1-6

cdr3_aa: CASSYFRGHNSNQPQHF
v_call: TRBV6-2/TRBV6-3
cdr3_length: 17
j_call: TRBJ1-5

cdr3_aa: CASSYISGRGSNEQFF
v_call: TRBV6-5
cdr3_length: 16
j_call: TRBJ2-1

cdr3_aa: CASSQAASWTSTDTQYF
v_call: TRBV3-1/TRBV3-2
cdr3_length: 17
j_call: TRBJ2-3

cdr3_aa: CASSQGGGKIYNEQFF
v_call: TRBV4-1
cdr3_length: 16
j_call: TRBJ2-1

cdr3_aa: CASSATGTSGTNEQFF
v_call: TRBV11-3
cdr3_length: 16
j_call: TRBJ2-1

cdr3_aa: CASRPGGRNAGNTIYF
v_call: TRBV25-1
cdr3_length: 16
j_call: TRBJ1-3

cdr3_aa: CASSLYRNTGELFF
v_call: TRBV7-2
cdr3_length: 14
j_call: TRBJ2-2

cdr3_aa: CATSDTTGMAQETQYF
v_call: TRBV24-1
cdr3_length: 16
j_call: TRBJ2-5

cdr3_aa: CSADRGTEAFF
v_call: TRBV29-1
cdr3_length: 11
j_call: TRBJ1-1

cdr3_aa: CASSLWLAGGRETQYF
v_call: TRBV28
cdr3_length: 16
j_call: TRBJ2-5

cdr3_aa: CASSHESPSSGANVLTF
v_call: TRBV18
cdr3_length: 17
j_call: TRBJ2-6

cdr3_aa: CASLGAGVYNGELFF
v_call: TRBV11-2
cdr3_length: 15
j_call: TRBJ2-2

cdr3_aa: CSVDPGGSYGYTF
v_call: TRBV29-1
cdr3_length: 13
j_call: TRBJ1-2

cdr3_aa: CASSHVLAGYTDTQYF
v_call: TRBV3-1/TRBV3-2
cdr3_length: 16
j_call: TRBJ2-3